A selection of T cell receptor beta chains follows, all from one sample in a study of cytomegalovirus exposure and HLA in healthy donors. Sequenced by immunoSEQ multiplex PCR; TCRdb stores in-frame clones only, minus some. This table holds approximately 160,000 clones, 75% to 90% found once. The sequenced sample consisted of PBMCs. Source of these receptors: a woman aged 18-30 years in good health and CMV-seronegative. The CDR3 runs from the conserved cysteine through the conserved F or W. A D gene is named only where the DNA matches it firmly. Not every row has a clone size; where given, it reads once, few, many or a size class.

TGTGCCAGCAGTTTCCCACAGCCGCCCCAGCATTTT CASSFPQPPQHF . TRBJ1-5 . TRBV28
TGTGCCAGCTCGCCGCGCGGGGGAACTGAAGCTTTCTTT CASSPRGGTEAFF once TRBJ1-1 . TRBV18
TGTGCCAGCTCACTCGCCCCACCGGACAGGATGTTAAACACCATATATTTT CASSLAPPDRMLNTIYF . TRBJ1-3 TRBD1 TRBV18
TGTGCCAGTAGTCCCCCCTATGGGGAAGGGGTCAATCAGCCCCAGCATTTT CASSPPYGEGVNQPQHF . TRBJ1-5 . TRBV19
TGTGCCAGCAGCTGGGACAGGGGCTCCTACGAGCAGTACTTC CASSWDRGSYEQYF few TRBJ2-7 TRBD1 TRBV7-2
TGTGCCAGCAGCTTGGGGACTAGCGGGAGGGCCTCGGATACGCAGTATTTT CASSLGTSGRASDTQYF . TRBJ2-3 TRBD2 TRBV7-9
TGTGCCAGCAGCTTTCCAATAACAGGGACTGGGGCCAACGTCCTGACTTTC CASSFPITGTGANVLTF once TRBJ2-6 . TRBV5-6
TGTGCCCCCGCGGGCATTCGGGATCAGCCCCAGCATTTT CAPAGIRDQPQHF few TRBJ1-5 . TRBV2
TGTGCCAGTACCAGACAGGTCATGAACACTGAAGCTTTCTTT CASTRQVMNTEAFF . TRBJ1-1 . TRBV19
TGTGCCAGCAGTTTGACCCAGGGCGGGGGGCGGCTGTTTTTT CASSLTQGGGRLFF . TRBJ1-4 . TRBV28
TGTGCCAGCAGCTTGGGGGACAGTGATAATTCACCCCTCCACTTT CASSLGDSDNSPLHF once TRBJ1-6 TRBD1 TRBV5-6
TGCGCCAGCAGCGAACGACAGGAGTCTAGCTACACCTTC CASSERQESSYTF once TRBJ1-2 . TRBV5-1
TGTGCCTGGAAGGACAGCCGTAATGAAAAACTGTTTTTT CAWKDSRNEKLFF . TRBJ1-4 . TRBV30
TGTGCCAGCAGCCTTACCGACAGGGGCAACACTGAAGCTTTCTTT CASSLTDRGNTEAFF . TRBJ1-1 TRBD1 TRBV7-2
TGTGCCAGTAGTATAGGCGGGATACCGAACACTGAAGCTTTCTTT CASSIGGIPNTEAFF once TRBJ1-1 . TRBV19
TGTGCCAGCAGTGAAGGGAACGGGGGTGGCCAGCCCCAGCATTTT CASSEGNGGGQPQHF . TRBJ1-5 . TRBV2
TGTGCCAGCAGCCCCGAAGGACAGGGGGCCGAGCAGTACTTC CASSPEGQGAEQYF . TRBJ2-7 TRBD1 TRBV7-9
TGTGCCAGCTCACCAGAGACAGGGAATGAAAAACTGTTTTTT CASSPETGNEKLFF few TRBJ1-4 TRBD1 TRBV18
TGTGCCAGCAGAGCCACGTCGGGGAATGAGCAGTTCTTC CASRATSGNEQFF . TRBJ2-1 . TRBV6-5
TGTGCCAGCAGGCTAGGGGGAACTGAAGCTTTCTTT CASRLGGTEAFF . TRBJ1-1 . TRBV6-5
TGTGCCAGCAGCTTAGATCGGTCCCGCTCTGGAAACACCATATATTTT CASSLDRSRSGNTIYF . TRBJ1-3 . TRBV7-8
TGTGCCAGCAGCCCGCGGGCGGGGGGGGAGGATACGCAGTATTTT CASSPRAGGEDTQYF . TRBJ2-3 TRBD2 TRBV9
TGTGCCAGTAGTATACAGGGGAGAAGCAATCAGCCCCAGCATTTT CASSIQGRSNQPQHF . TRBJ1-5 . TRBV19
TGTGCCAGCAGCCCCCGTGGTGGCCGGGGAAACTATGGCTACACCTTC CASSPRGGRGNYGYTF . TRBJ1-2 . TRBV7-8
TGCAGCGTTGCCGTGGACAGTGAAGCTTTCTTT CSVAVDSEAFF few TRBJ1-1 . TRBV29-1
TGTGCCAGCTCCCGCGGCAGGGGGCTCGGCTATGGCTACACCTTC CASSRGRGLGYGYTF . TRBJ1-2 TRBD1 TRBV18
TGTGCCAGCAGCAAAGCCGGGACAGGGAAGAACAATCAGCCCCAGCATTTT CASSKAGTGKNNQPQHF few TRBJ1-5 . TRBV21-1
TGCGCCAGCAGCACGAAACTCACAGGTTCCGAGACCCAGTACTTC CASSTKLTGSETQYF . TRBJ2-5 . TRBV5-1
TGTGCCAGCAGCTTCGGAGGGCACTACGAGCAGTACTTC CASSFGGHYEQYF . TRBJ2-7 . TRBV13
TGTGCCAGCAGCTTAGCGGCTTCAGTGAATGAGCAGTTCTTC CASSLAASVNEQFF . TRBJ2-1 . TRBV7-9
TGTGCCACCAGCAGAGATCAGGGGGCTTTCTATGGCTACACCTTC CATSRDQGAFYGYTF . TRBJ1-2 TRBD1 TRBV15
TGTGCCAGCAGCCTACCAGACAGGGAGGTCTATGGCTACACCTTC CASSLPDREVYGYTF . TRBJ1-2 TRBD1 TRBV4-2
TGTGCCTGGAGTGTCGGGGGGACAGGGGGAACTGAAGCTTTCTTT CAWSVGGTGGTEAFF . TRBJ1-1 TRBD1 TRBV30
TGTGCCAGCAGCTTCCCGGGTCAGCCCCAGCATTTT CASSFPGQPQHF . TRBJ1-5 . TRBV7-6
TGTGCCATCAGGAATCCCCTTGGGGTGGCGGGAGTAATGGGAGATACGCAGTATTTT CAIRNPLGVAGVMGDTQYF . TRBJ2-3 TRBD2 TRBV10-3
TGTGCCAGTAGTATAGGCAGGGGGTCCTACGAGCAGTACTTC CASSIGRGSYEQYF . TRBJ2-7 TRBD1 TRBV19
TGTGCCAGCTCACCACCTGTGGGGGGGTCCAATCAGCCCCAGCATTTT CASSPPVGGSNQPQHF few TRBJ1-5 . TRBV18
TGTGCCAGCAGCTTAGGCGGGAGGAATGAGCAGTTCTTC CASSLGGRNEQFF . TRBJ2-1 TRBD2 TRBV11-3
TGTGCCAGCCGAACTCAAGCGGGAGGGGCCTACGAGCAGTACTTC CASRTQAGGAYEQYF . TRBJ2-7 TRBD2 TRBV6-1
TGTGCCAGCAGTGCGACTAGCGGGAGCACAGATACGCAGTATTTT CASSATSGSTDTQYF . TRBJ2-3 TRBD2 TRBV6-4
TGTGCCAGCAGCTTAGAAAACAGGGCTGAAGCTTTCTTT CASSLENRAEAFF once TRBJ1-1 . TRBV7-8
TGTGCCAGCAGCTTAGCGGGAGGGCCTGACGAGCAGTACTTC CASSLAGGPDEQYF few TRBJ2-7 TRBD2 TRBV11-2
TGTGCCAGCAGCCATCCTCCGAGGGGGCGTGGAGATACGCAGTATTTT CASSHPPRGRGDTQYF . TRBJ2-3 TRBD1 TRBV14
TGTGCCAGCAGCCACCCAACAGGGGGCGATGGCTACACCTTC CASSHPTGGDGYTF . TRBJ1-2 TRBD1 TRBV7-9